Below are 8 T cell receptor beta chains sequenced from a single sample in a study of lymphopenia after photon versus proton radiotherapy. Libraries were prepared by immunoSEQ multiplex PCR; TCRdb keeps only in-frame clonotypes and omits some of them. The sample carries about 22,000 clones, roughly 91% recorded once. The sequencing used peripheral blood, collected from a patient treated with proton-based radiotherapy. Source of these receptors: a man older than 75 with esophageal cancer.

The rearrangement links TRBV9 to TRBJ2-5, with D tentatively TRBD1 or TRBD2 (5 bases each). The CDR3 consists of 14 residues. Trimming removed 4 bases at V and 2 bases at J, with 12 bases between. CDR1 and CDR2 from the germline V gene are SGDLS and YYNGEE. The CDR3 DNA is TGTGCCAGCAGCCTCGAGGGGCAGCAAGAGACCCAGTACTTC. Its protein product is CASSLEGQQETQYF.

This clone qualifies as medium-sized (0.01 to 0.1%). The V call is TRBV5-1, the J call TRBJ1-1, with 7 bases matching TRBD1. The V segment lost 4 bases and the J segment 1 base; nucleotides outside the gene matches: 4. Germline assignment: CDR1 SGHRS and CDR2 YFSETQ. There are 14 residues in the CDR3. The CDR3, as DNA: TGCGCCAGCAGCCGGGGACAGTCGAACACTGAAGCTTTCTTT. Its protein is CASSRGQSNTEAFF.

The chain is built from TRBV27 and TRBJ1-2; D is unclear. V lost 5 bases to trimming and J lost 4 bases, with 14 bases between them. The CDR3 has 14 residues. Germline V CDR1 and CDR2: MNHEY, SMNVEV (reference sequence). The CDR3 is CASSLTRALYGYTF. The DNA for the CDR3 is TGTGCCAGCAGTCTTACCCGAGCGCTCTATGGCTACACCTTC.

As regards this clone: Other DNA sequences in the sample encode the same CDR3. This chain joins TRBV19 and TRBJ1-5; D unclear. Trimming left V 7 bases short and J 1 base short, with 17 bases between. Germline V lookup: CDR1 LNHDA, CDR2 SQIVND (reference sequence). The CDR3 covers 16 residues. The DNA for the CDR3 is TGTGCCAGTAACGTATCAGGCAAATTCAGCAATCAGCCCCAGCATTTT. Residues: CASNVSGKFSNQPQHF.

The chain carries TRBV5-1 and TRBJ2-7; either TRBD1 or TRBD2 may supply D (5 bases each). Germline CDR1 is SGHRS and CDR2 is YFSETQ. This CDR3 has 15 amino acids. The V gene lost 4 bases and the J gene lost 3 bases, with 17 bases spanning the gap. The CDR3 sequence is CASSPAARDLYEQYF. Written as DNA, the CDR3 is TGCGCCAGCAGCCCGGCCGCACGGGACCTCTACGAGCAGTACTTC.

V and J are TRBV7-2 and TRBJ1-1, with D possibly TRBD1 on 5 matching bases. This CDR3 is 14 amino acids long. Per the germline V gene, CDR1 is SGHTA and CDR2 is FQGNSA. V dropped 5 bases and J dropped 4 bases, with 14 bases sitting between them. The CDR3 spells CASSLLSGTTEAFF. In nucleotides, the CDR3 is TGTGCCAGCAGCCTACTATCAGGGACCACTGAAGCTTTCTTT. The whole variable domain, filled in from reference TRBV7-2 and TRBJ1-1, reads GAGVSQSPSNKVTEKGKDVELRCDPISGHTALYWYRQSLGQGLEFLIYFQGNSAPDKSGLPSDRFSAERTGGSVSTLTIQRTQQEDSAVYLCASSLLSGTTEAFFGQGTRLTVV.

This rearrangement joins TRBV19 to TRBJ2-1; TRBD2 matches at 10 bases. V was clipped by 3 bases and J by 8 bases; unmatched bases: 16. The germline V gene encodes CDR1 LNHDA and CDR2 SQIVND (reference sequence). This CDR3 is built from 18 residues. CDR3 region: CASSIPGSSSGSEDEQFF. The CDR3 DNA follows: TGTGCCAGTAGTATCCCGGGATCCTCTAGCGGGAGTGAAGATGAGCAGTTCTTC.

This sequence joins TRBV2 and TRBJ1-1; perhaps TRBD1 as D (5 bases). V lost 7 bases, J lost 2 bases, and 14 bases lay in between. CDR3 length: 14 residues. CDR1 and CDR2 (germline): SNHLY, FYNNEI. CDR3 nucleotide sequence: TGTGCCAGCAACCCCCGGGGGAGCAACACTGAAGCTTTCTTT. It yields the protein CASNPRGSNTEAFF.